This T cell receptor beta chain derives from a study of T cells in Graves' hyperthyroidism and ophthalmopathy. Whole-study findings and limits: Peripheral blood also featured most of the thyroid clonotypes expanded above 0.001.

This clonotype was observed at least ten times. Its cognate antigen is unknown. Looked up from germline, CDR1 is MNHEY and CDR2 is SMNVEV (reference sequence). The CDR3 contains 14 residues. J was trimmed by 4 bases and V by 4 bases; bases with no gene match: 4. Amplified TCR beta CDR3 regions came from RNA transcripts. TCR CDR3 underwent first-round RT-PCR with the HTBI primer set. TCRdb reprocessed the multiplex PCR reads with MiXCR, giving one entry per CDR3 protein. The sample lists roughly 550,000 distinct CDR3 sequences; 15% to 20% were seen once. Source material: blood. The rearrangement links TRBV27 to TRBJ1-5; 7 bases are shared with TRBD1. The sequence derives from a woman aged 30 to 39 with Graves' ophthalmopathy. CDR3 DNA: TGTGCCAGCAGTTCTCCGGGACAGAATCAGCCCCAGCATTTT. Its protein product is CASSSPGQNQPQHF.